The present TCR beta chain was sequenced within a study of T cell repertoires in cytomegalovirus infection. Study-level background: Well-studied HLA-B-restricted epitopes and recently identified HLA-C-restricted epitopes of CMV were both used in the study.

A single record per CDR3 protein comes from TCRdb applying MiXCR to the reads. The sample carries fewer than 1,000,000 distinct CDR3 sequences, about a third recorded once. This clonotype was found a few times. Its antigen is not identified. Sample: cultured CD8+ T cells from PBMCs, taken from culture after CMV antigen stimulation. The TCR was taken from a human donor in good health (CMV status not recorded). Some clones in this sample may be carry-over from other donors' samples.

The CDR3 region has the DNA TGCGCCAGCAGCCCGGGACTAGCGAGCCAAGAGACCCAGTACTTC. Protein: CASSPGLASQETQYF. This chain uses TRBV4-1 with TRBJ2-5, with 10 positions matching TRBD2. This CDR3 is 15 amino acids long. Germline CDR1 reads MGHRA; CDR2 reads YSYEKL. V trimming: 4 bases; J trimming: 1 base; junction bases outside the gene matches: 3.